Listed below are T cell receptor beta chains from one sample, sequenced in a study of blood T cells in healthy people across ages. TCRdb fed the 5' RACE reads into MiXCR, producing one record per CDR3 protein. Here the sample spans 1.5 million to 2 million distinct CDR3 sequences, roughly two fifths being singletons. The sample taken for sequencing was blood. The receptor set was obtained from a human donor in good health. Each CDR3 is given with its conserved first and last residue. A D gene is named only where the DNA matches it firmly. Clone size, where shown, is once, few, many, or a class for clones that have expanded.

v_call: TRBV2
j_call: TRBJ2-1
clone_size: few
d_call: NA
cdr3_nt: TGTGCCAGCACTAAAACTAGTCTCGGTGGGAATGAGCAGTTCTTC
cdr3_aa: CASTKTSLGGNEQFF

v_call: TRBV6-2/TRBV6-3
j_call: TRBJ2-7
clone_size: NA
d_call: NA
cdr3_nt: TGTGCCAGCAGTTACTCGACGGATGACTACGAGCAGTACTTC
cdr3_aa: CASSYSTDDYEQYF

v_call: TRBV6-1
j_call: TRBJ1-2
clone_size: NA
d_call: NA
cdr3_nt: TGTGCCAGCTGGTGGGAGCTCTATGGCTACACCTTC
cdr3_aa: CASWWELYGYTF

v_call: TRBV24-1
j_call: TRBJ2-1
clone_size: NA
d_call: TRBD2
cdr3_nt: TGTGCCACCAGTGGGTACGATGGTAGCGGGGCCCCCTACAATGAGCAGTTCTTC
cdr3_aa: CATSGYDGSGAPYNEQFF

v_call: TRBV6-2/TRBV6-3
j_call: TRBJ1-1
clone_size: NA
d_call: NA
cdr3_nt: TGTGCCAGCAGTTATTTCAGGGGCACTGAAGCTTTCTTT
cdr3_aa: CASSYFRGTEAFF

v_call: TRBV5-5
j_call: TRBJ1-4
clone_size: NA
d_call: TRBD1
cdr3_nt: TGTGCCAGCAGCTTTTGGGACAGTCCCGAAAAACTGTTTTTT
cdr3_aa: CASSFWDSPEKLFF

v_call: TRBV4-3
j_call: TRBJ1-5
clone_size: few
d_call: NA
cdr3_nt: TGCGCCAGCAGCCAGGAGCGACAGTCTATGCAGCCCCAGCATTTT
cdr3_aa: CASSQERQSMQPQHF

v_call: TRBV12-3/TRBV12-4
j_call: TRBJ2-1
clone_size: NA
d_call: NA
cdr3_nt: TGTGCCACCTCCTCTCGGGATGAGCAGTTCTTC
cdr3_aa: CATSSRDEQFF

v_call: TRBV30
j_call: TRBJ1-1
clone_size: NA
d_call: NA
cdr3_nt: TGTGCCTGTTTCGGACCGCTGAACACTGAAGCTTTCTTT
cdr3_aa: CACFGPLNTEAFF

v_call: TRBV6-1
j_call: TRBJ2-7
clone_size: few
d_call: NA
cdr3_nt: TGTGCCAGCAGTGAAGCACGGGGCTCCTACGAGCAGTACTTC
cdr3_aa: CASSEARGSYEQYF

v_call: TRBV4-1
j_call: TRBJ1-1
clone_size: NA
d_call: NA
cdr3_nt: TGCGCCAGCAGCCAAGATGGGCGAGGGGCAGAAGCTTTCTTT
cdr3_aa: CASSQDGRGAEAFF

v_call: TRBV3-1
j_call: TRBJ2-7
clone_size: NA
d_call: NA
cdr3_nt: TGTGCCAGCAGCCAATTGCCCGGGGCCCCCCTCGACGAGCAGTACTTC
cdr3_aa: CASSQLPGAPLDEQYF

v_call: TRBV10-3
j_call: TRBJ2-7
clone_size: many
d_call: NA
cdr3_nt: TGTGCCATCAGTGAGTCTACCTCCGTCCGGGGCAGACCCTACGAGCAGTACTTC
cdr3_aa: CAISESTSVRGRPYEQYF

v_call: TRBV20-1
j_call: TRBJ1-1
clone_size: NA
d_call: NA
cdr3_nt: TGCAGTGCTAGAGTACAGGACAACACTGAAGCTTTCTTT
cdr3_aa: CSARVQDNTEAFF

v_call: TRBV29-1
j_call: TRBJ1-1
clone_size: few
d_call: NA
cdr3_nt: TGCAGCGTTGGTCGAGGACACCCGAACACTGAAGCTTTCTTT
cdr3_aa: CSVGRGHPNTEAFF

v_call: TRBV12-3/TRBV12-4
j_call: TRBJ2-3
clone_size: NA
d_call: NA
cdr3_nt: TGTGCCAGCAGGCAAAGAGATACGCAGTATTTT
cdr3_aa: CASRQRDTQYF

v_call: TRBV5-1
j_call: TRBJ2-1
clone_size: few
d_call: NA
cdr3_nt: TGCGCCAGCAGCCTAGGGCGGGGCGGACGCTCCTACAATGAGCAGTTCTTC
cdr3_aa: CASSLGRGGRSYNEQFF

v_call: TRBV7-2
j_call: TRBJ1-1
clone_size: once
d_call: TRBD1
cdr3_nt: TGTGCCAGCAGCTATACCGGGACAGCTGGCACTGAAGCTTTCTTT
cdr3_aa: CASSYTGTAGTEAFF

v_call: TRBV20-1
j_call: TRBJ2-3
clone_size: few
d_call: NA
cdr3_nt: TGCACGGTACGGGGCGGAAGCACAGATACGCAGTATTTT
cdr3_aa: CTVRGGSTDTQYF

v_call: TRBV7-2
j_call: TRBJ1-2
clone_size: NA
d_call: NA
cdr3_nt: TGTGCCAGCAGCTTTCAGGCTTGGGCAGGGGCCTCTGCTAACTATGGCTACACCTTC
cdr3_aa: CASSFQAWAGASANYGYTF

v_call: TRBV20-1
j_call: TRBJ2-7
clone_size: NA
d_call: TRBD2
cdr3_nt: TGCAGTGATATTAGCGGGGGGCGTATCTACGAGCAGTACTTC
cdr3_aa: CSDISGGRIYEQYF

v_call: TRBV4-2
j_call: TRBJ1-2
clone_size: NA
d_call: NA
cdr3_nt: TGTGCCAGCAGCCAAGGGGACCCCCCAGGAGCGACCTATGGCTACACCTTC
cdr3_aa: CASSQGDPPGATYGYTF

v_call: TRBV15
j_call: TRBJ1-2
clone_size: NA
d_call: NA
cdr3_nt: TGTGCCACCAGTCTGACTGGATTCGAACTGTATGGCTACACCTTC
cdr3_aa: CATSLTGFELYGYTF

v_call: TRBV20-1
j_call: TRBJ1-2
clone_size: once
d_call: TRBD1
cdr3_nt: TGCAGTGCTAGAGGGGCGACAGGGGAACACTATGGCTACACCTTC
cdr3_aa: CSARGATGEHYGYTF

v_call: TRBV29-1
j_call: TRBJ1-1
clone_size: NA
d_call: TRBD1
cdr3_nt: TGCAGCGTTCAGGGGGGAGTGAACACTGAAGCTTTCTTT
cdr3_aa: CSVQGGVNTEAFF

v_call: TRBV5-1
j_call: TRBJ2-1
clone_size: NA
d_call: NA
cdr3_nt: TGCGCCAGCAACCCTATGGGTGATTCCTACAATGAGCAGTTCTTC
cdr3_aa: CASNPMGDSYNEQFF

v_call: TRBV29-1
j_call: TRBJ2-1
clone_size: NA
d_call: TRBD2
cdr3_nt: TGCAGCGTTGTACTAGCGGGGGGTTATGAGCAGTTCTTC
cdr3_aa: CSVVLAGGYEQFF

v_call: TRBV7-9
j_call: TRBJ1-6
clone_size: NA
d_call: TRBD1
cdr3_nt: TGTGCCAGCAGCGAGGACAGGCCTAATTCACCCCTCCACTTT
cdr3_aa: CASSEDRPNSPLHF

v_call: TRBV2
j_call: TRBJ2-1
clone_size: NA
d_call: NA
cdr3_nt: TGTGCCAGCAGTGCGGACTTGTACAATGAGCAGTTCTTC
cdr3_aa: CASSADLYNEQFF

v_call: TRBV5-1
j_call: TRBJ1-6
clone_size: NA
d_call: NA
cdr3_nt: TGCGCCAGCAGCTTGAGTGGGTCCCCGCACGCAGAAGATTCACCCCTCCACTTT
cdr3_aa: CASSLSGSPHAEDSPLHF

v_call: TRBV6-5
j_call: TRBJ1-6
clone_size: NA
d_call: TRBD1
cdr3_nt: TGTGCCAGCAGCCGCCGAGGACAGGGAGATTCACCCCTCCACTTT
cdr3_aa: CASSRRGQGDSPLHF

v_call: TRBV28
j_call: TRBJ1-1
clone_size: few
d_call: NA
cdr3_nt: TGTGCCAGCAGTATCTCGGAAGCAACTGAAGCTTTCTTT
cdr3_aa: CASSISEATEAFF

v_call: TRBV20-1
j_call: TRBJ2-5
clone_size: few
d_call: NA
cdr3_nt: TGCAGTGCTAGACTAAGCCCCGGGACACAACAAGAGACCCAGTACTTC
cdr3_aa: CSARLSPGTQQETQYF

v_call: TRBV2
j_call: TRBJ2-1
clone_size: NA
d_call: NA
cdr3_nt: TGTGCCAGCAGGGTGGTAAGGGGTGCCAATGAGCAGTTCTTC
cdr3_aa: CASRVVRGANEQFF

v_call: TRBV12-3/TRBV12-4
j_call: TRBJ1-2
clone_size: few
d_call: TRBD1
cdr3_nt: TGTGCCAGCAGTCGGGACAGGGGGCTTGGCTGCACCTTC
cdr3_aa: CASSRDRGLGCTF

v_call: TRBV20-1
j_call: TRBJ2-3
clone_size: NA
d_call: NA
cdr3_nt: TGCGGTGCTCGAGACGCGTGTGGGGTCGAAACAGATACGCAGTATTTT
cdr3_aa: CGARDACGVETDTQYF

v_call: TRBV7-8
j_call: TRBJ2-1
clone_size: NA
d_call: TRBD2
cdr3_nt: TGTGCCAGCAGCATCGACGGGGGGTACAATGAGCAGTTCTTC
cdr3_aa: CASSIDGGYNEQFF

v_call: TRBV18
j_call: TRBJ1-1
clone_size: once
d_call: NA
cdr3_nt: TGTGCCAACTCACCCGCGGGAAACACTGAAGCTTTCTTT
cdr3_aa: CANSPAGNTEAFF

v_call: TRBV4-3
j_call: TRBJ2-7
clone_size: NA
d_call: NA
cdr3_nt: TGCGCCAGCAGCCACGCCCTCTCCGAGCAGTACTTC
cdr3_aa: CASSHALSEQYF

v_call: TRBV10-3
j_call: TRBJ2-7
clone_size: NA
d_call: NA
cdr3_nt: TGTGCCATCAGTGAGAGGGTAGCGAGCGCCTACGAGCAGTACTTC
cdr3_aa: CAISERVASAYEQYF

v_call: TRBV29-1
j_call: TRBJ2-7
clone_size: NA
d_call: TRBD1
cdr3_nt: TGCAGCGTTGAAGGGTTAGGGACAGGAGATTCCTACGAGCAGTACTTC
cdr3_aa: CSVEGLGTGDSYEQYF